The present T cell receptor (beta chain) was sequenced within a study of T cells in Graves' hyperthyroidism and ophthalmopathy. Graves' hyperthyroidism qualified as stable when ophthalmopathy did not progress within 18 months. Based on clinical symptoms, serum thyroxine and TRAb, thyroid ultrasound and orbital computed tomography, diagnoses were reached. As to this clonotype: What it recognizes is unknown. Likely a read error: the CDR3 ends without its conserved phenylalanine or tryptophan.

Trimming cost V 4 bases and J 8 bases, with 6 bases left between them. Germline values: CDR1 SQVTM, CDR2 ANQGSEA. The CDR3 sequence is 10 residues long. Notes on the study in general: A model built on 13 V-J features separated ophthalmopathy from stable hyperthyroidism.

TCR beta CDR3 regions were amplified from RNA transcripts. An initial round of RT-PCR targeting the TCR CDR3 relied on the HTBI primer set. One entry per CDR3 protein, called by TCRdb with MiXCR from the multiplex PCR reads. The sample comprises about 580,000 distinct CDR3 sequences, about half of which are singletons, and around 7.7% rests with the top ten. The gene calls are TRBV29-1 and TRBJ2-1, with D hard to call. Specimen: peripheral blood or thyroid tissue (not recorded which). The TCR was taken from a woman under 30 with Graves' hyperthyroidism. The CDR3 sequence: CSVGVHEQFC. CDR3 sequence (DNA): TGCAGCGTTGGGGTACATGAGCAGTTCTGC.